A single sample is the source of the 11 T cell receptor beta chains below, sequenced in a study of blood T cells in healthy people across ages (dated by TCRdb to between 2014 and 2016). Library preparation was by 5' RACE. Reads for this sample came from an Illumina HiSeq 2500. A second PCR of about 6 to 12 cycles was run with a J-beta primer mix and a sample-barcoded 5' primer. Using fastp at Q25 and MiXCR, TCRdb reprocessed the public reads and kept productive beta chains. Rows are unified per CDR3 protein, each entry keeping the most common DNA and genes. Within this sample are about 1.6 million distinct CDR3 sequences, with 34% of them counted one time only. The ten largest clonotypes hold around 11% of the sample. The specimen was blood. Source of these receptors: a woman aged 25 to 39 in good health.

The chain has TRBV11-2 and TRBJ2-3, with D possibly being TRBD2 (6 bases). CDR1 is SGHAT and CDR2 is FQNNGV in the germline V gene. The CDR3 runs 15 residues. V was cut by 3 bases and J by 9 bases, with 19 bases left in between. This chain's CDR3 is CASSFYSGLAPTQYF. CDR3 sequence (DNA): TGTGCCAGCAGCTTCTACAGCGGGCTCGCCCCGACGCAGTATTTT.

This clonotype was recorded only once. A clone one base away is much larger, so this may be a read error. This chain uses TRBV4-1 with TRBJ2-3, with TRBD1 as a possible D gene (5 bases). The CDR3 contains 14 residues. V gave up 7 bases and J gave up 3 bases, with 14 bases separating them. Germline-derived CDR1 and CDR2 are MGHRA and YSYEKL. CDR3 sequence (DNA): TGCGCCAGCAACCCTAGACAGAGGACAGATACGCAGTATTTT. Translation: CASNPRQRTDTQYF.

The rearrangement joins TRBV4-1 to TRBJ1-4; 10 bases match TRBD1. The CDR3 consists of 15 residues. Germline values: CDR1 MGHRA, CDR2 YSYEKL. V lost 4 bases to trimming and J lost 7 bases; unmatched junction nucleotides: 6. CDR3 in amino acids: CASSLGTGEVEKLFF. The CDR3 DNA follows: TGCGCCAGCAGCCTCGGGACAGGGGAGGTTGAAAAACTGTTTTTT.

This clonotype has just a few counts. The rearrangement uses TRBV7-9 and TRBJ2-7; D is undetermined. Deletions cut 0 bases from V and 11 bases from J, with 11 bases between. Germline V CDR1 and CDR2: SEHNR, FQNEAQ (reference sequence). CDR3 size: 12 residues. For the CDR3, the DNA is TGTGCCAGCAGCTTAGCGGGAACCCGGGAGTACTTC. Its translation: CASSLAGTREYF.

The chain couples TRBV29-1 to TRBJ1-1; D is uncertain. There are 12 residues in the CDR3. Per germline, CDR1 SQVTM and CDR2 ANQGSEA. Deletions cut 4 bases from V and 1 base from J, with 7 bases between. The CDR3 DNA follows: TGCAGCGTTGGTGCAGCGAACACTGAAGCTTTCTTT. Protein product: CSVGAANTEAFF.

The chain carries TRBV15 and TRBJ1-2, with TRBD1 matching 8 bases. Germline V lookup: CDR1 LNHNV, CDR2 YYDKDF (reference sequence). With V trimmed by 1 base and J by 2 bases, 9 bases remained unmatched. CDR3 size: 17 residues. This CDR3 is CATSRAPGTGRNYGYTF. The CDR3 region has the DNA TGTGCCACCAGCAGAGCTCCCGGGACAGGCCGCAACTATGGCTACACCTTC.

The rearrangement links TRBV27 to TRBJ2-7, with TRBD1 matching over 8 bases. Trimming removed 3 bases from V and 0 bases from J; junction bases left unmatched: 16. The CDR3 is made up of 19 amino acids. Looked up from germline, CDR1 is MNHEY and CDR2 is SMNVEV (reference sequence). The CDR3 region is CASSFEGQGARTLSYEQYF. The CDR3 DNA sequence: TGTGCCAGCAGTTTTGAGGGCCAGGGGGCCCGAACACTCTCCTACGAGCAGTACTTC.

The gene calls are TRBV7-9 and TRBJ2-7; 9 bases are shared with TRBD2. V was pared by 5 bases and J by 1 base, with 9 bases of the junction left unmatched. The CDR3 is 16 amino acids. The germline CDR1 and CDR2 sequences are SEHNR and FQNEAQ (reference sequence). The CDR3 sequence: CASSPAGGAKSYEQYF. The CDR3 region has the DNA TGTGCCAGCAGCCCCGCGGGGGGGGCGAAATCCTACGAGCAGTACTTC.

A single count supports this clonotype. A much larger clonotype is one base distant, so this may be a read error. The rearrangement uses TRBV20-1 and TRBJ2-7; TRBD1 agrees at 7 bases. Germline CDR1 reads DFQATT; CDR2 reads SNEGSKA (reference sequence). The CDR3 is made up of 13 amino acids. Losses at the gene ends were 5 bases for V and 8 bases for J; bases not matched to a gene: 12. CDR3 nucleotides: TGCAGTGCTGACCGACAGGGAAGGAACAAGCAGTACTTC. The encoded protein is CSADRQGRNKQYF.

This clonotype was counted ten times or more. This sequence joins TRBV20-1 and TRBJ2-5, with 11 bases matching TRBD2. V was pared by 5 bases and J by 6 bases, with 5 bases of the junction left unmatched. The CDR3 is 13 amino acids. Germline V lookup: CDR1 DFQATT, CDR2 SNEGSKA (reference sequence). The CDR3 nucleotides are TGCAGTGCTCCCACTAGCGGGGGAAAGACCCAGTACTTC. It is translated as CSAPTSGGKTQYF.

V is TRBV4-2 and J is TRBJ1-1; D not resolved. Trimming took 4 bases from V and 6 from J, leaving 15 bases between them. CDR1 is LGHNA, CDR2 YNFKEQ, per germline. The CDR3 is 14 residues long. The CDR3 coding sequence is TGTGCCAGCAGCCCCCCGGCCGGGCTACCTGAAGCTTTCTTT. This codes for CASSPPAGLPEAFF.